A single TCR beta chain is shown here with its context. This clonotype was counted between two and nine times. It has no known antigen specificity. The record has no base qualities; no much larger clone is one base away. According to the study, the label for this sample's treatment or condition signals: live attenuated yellow fever vaccine strain. At each blood-draw timepoint, two biological replicates of bulk PBMCs were obtained. A standard Ficoll-Paque protocol was used to isolate PBMCs from peripheral blood. RNA was extracted with TriZol from bulk PBMCs, CD4 and CD8 fractions, and dextramer-positive and dextramer-negative fractions. The data are from a study of T cells after yellow fever vaccination (dated 2019 in TCRdb). With regard to the full study: Libraries from fractions with low cell numbers were prepared with the SMART-Seq v4 Ultra Low Input RNA kit. To follow T-cell clones before and after both primary and booster YFV17D yellow fever vaccination, bulk TCR alpha and beta repertoires underwent longitudinal sequencing. Two healthy male donors, one aged 18 to 30 and one aged 30 to 40 years, were included in the cohort. Bulk PBMC replicates and cell subsets were isolated from blood drawn at multiple timepoints before and after both primary and secondary immunization. What the research found in general, with its limitations: Because the study included only a couple of donors, the extent to which the findings can be generalized is limited. A small fraction of clonotypes showed up in both the CD4 and CD8 compartments, probably as a result of convergent recombination. Compared with the primary T-cell response, the secondary T-cell response was weaker but faster, peaking on day 5 rather than day 15. Because abundant contaminating clonotypes from the bulk population could be contained in FACS-sorted repertoires, computational filtering was required. Most clones expanded after primary vaccination (about 96% of CD4 and over 80% of CD8) were re-detected after the booster, suggesting that broad memory maintenance occurred.

TCR cDNA was made using 5'RACE template switching, a step that added a universal primer site and unique molecular identifiers. Priming of cDNA synthesis was performed from both the TCR alpha and TCR beta constant segments. Library amplification involved two PCR steps, and the second step added sample barcodes and sequencing adapters. Sequencing of libraries was done on Illumina HiSeq 2500 (2x100 bp) or NovaSeq (2x150 bp). The study's own analysis went as follows. Demultiplexing of reads and collapsing into UMI consensus sequences were performed with MIGEC, and V(D)J alignment was carried out with MiXCR. Vaccine-responding clonotypes were identified with edgeR using replicate PBMC samples, with FDR below 0.01 and a log2 fold change above 5 up to day 15 being required. Bulk clonotypes were assigned CD4 or CD8 identity according to which sequenced CD4 or CD8 repertoire held them at higher abundance. The public sequencing data were trimmed at Q25 with fastp and processed into clonotypes with MiXCR by TCRdb, which kept only in-frame beta chains. Rows merge per CDR3 protein into single entries with the most common DNA and genes. What appears here as the V and J calls and clone size reflects TCRdb's work, not the paper's. In all, the sample holds 500,000 to 650,000 distinct CDR3 sequences, and about 13% of those were seen once. The ten largest account for over 12% of the sample.

This TCR was sampled from a man younger than 45 who received the YFV17D yellow fever vaccine. Sequences were derived from PBMCs, sampled on the day of the yellow fever booster vaccination.

The DNA sequence is TGCGCCTCCCCCGCGGCGACCGGGGAGCTGTTTTTT. This yields the protein CASPAATGELFF. The chain was built from TRBV5-1 and TRBJ2-2, with the D gene too uncertain to name. CDR1 and CDR2, looked up from the germline V gene, are SGHRS and YFSETQ. The V end loses 10 bases and the J end loses 5 bases, and a stretch of 12 bases separates them. CDR3 length: 12 amino acids, cysteine to phenylalanine. Of all the DNA, just the CDR3 is kept, 36 bases in frame from base 1.